This entry lists 11 T cell receptor beta chains sequenced from one sample in a study of control samples from healthy donors and cancer patients. Some clones are missing from TCRdb's copy, which holds only in-frame ones; the method was immunoSEQ multiplex PCR. The sample has around 170,000 clones, 85% to 90% seen once. The sequencing input was blood. The receptors derive from a woman aged 45 to 65 in good health.

J is TRBJ1-1 and V is TRBV6-5, with a weak D call TRBD1 (5 bases). Trimming removed 1 base from V and 1 base from J, with 13 bases in between. Germline V CDR1 and CDR2: MNHEY, SVGAGI. The CDR3 runs 16 residues. The CDR3 DNA reads as TGTGCCAGCAGTTACTTACTGGGGCCATCGAACACTGAAGCTTTCTTT. Translated, it gives CASSYLLGPSNTEAFF.

The chain links TRBV27 to TRBJ2-3; perhaps TRBD2 as D (6 bases). V dropped 2 bases and J dropped 0 bases, with 9 bases sitting between them. Germline V CDR1 and CDR2: MNHEY, SMNVEV (reference sequence). This CDR3 region has 15 residues. This CDR3 is CASSLGGTSTDTQYF. CDR3 DNA: TGTGCCAGCAGTTTAGGCGGGACTAGCACAGATACGCAGTATTTT.

This sequence joins TRBV7-2 and TRBJ2-7; 7 bases line up with TRBD1. V shed 1 base and J 2 bases; nucleotides not matched to a gene: 2. CDR3 length equals 14 residues. Per the germline V gene, CDR1 is SGHTA and CDR2 is FQGNSA. The chain's CDR3 is CASSLEQGAYEQYF. The CDR3 region has the DNA TGTGCCAGCAGCTTAGAGCAGGGGGCCTACGAGCAGTACTTC.

The chain uses TRBV29-1 and TRBJ2-1; D possibly corresponds to TRBD2 (7 bases). The CDR3 sequence is 12 residues long. The germline V and J ends were trimmed by 7 bases and 7 bases, with 14 bases remaining between them. Germline V gene data show CDR1 as SQVTM and CDR2 as ANQGSEA. CDR3 protein: CSGGAGVNEQFF. The DNA for the CDR3 is TGCAGCGGGGGGGCGGGAGTAAATGAGCAGTTCTTC.

The rearrangement links TRBV15 to TRBJ1-5; D not certain. The CDR3 loop spans 13 amino acids. CDR1 and CDR2 from the germline V gene are LNHNV and YYDKDF (reference sequence). The V gene lost 0 bases and the J gene lost 8 bases, with 8 bases spanning the gap. CDR3 residues: CATSRDFGKPQHF. CDR3 bases: TGTGCCACCAGCAGAGATTTTGGAAAGCCCCAGCATTTT.

As concerns this clone: Other DNA sequences from this sample encode an identical CDR3 as well. The V gene is TRBV11-2, the J gene TRBJ1-1, with D perhaps matching TRBD1 (6 bases). This CDR3 contains 14 residues. Germline V CDR1 and CDR2: SGHAT, FQNNGV. With 5 bases removed from V and 4 bases from J, the gap between germline ends came to 14 bases. The CDR3 protein is CASSPAGGATEAFF. CDR3 sequence (DNA): TGTGCCAGCAGCCCGGCGGGGGGGGCCACTGAAGCTTTCTTT.

The genes are TRBV19 and TRBJ2-5; unclear D gene. Between the trimmed V and J ends, which lost 5 bases and 4 bases, there was a span of 17 bases. Germline V gene lookup returns CDR1 LNHDA and CDR2 SQIVND (reference sequence). This CDR3 region has 15 residues. CDR3 coding DNA: TGTGCCAGTAGTCCCCGGACCTCATCAGGAGAGACCCAGTACTTC. It encodes CASSPRTSSGETQYF.

The V call is TRBV28, the J call TRBJ1-2; D gene ambiguous. CDR1 is MDHEN and CDR2 is SYDVKM in the germline V gene. Between the trimmed V and J ends, which lost 6 bases and 5 bases, there was a span of 13 bases. The CDR3 totals 13 residues. As DNA, the CDR3 is TGTGCCAGCAGCCCGATCGGACTTTATGGCTACACCTTC. It is translated as CASSPIGLYGYTF.

V is TRBV5-1 and J is TRBJ1-4, with 9 nucleotides matching TRBD1. The CDR3 contains 15 residues. The germline V gene has CDR1 SGHRS and CDR2 YFSETQ. The J segment lost 7 bases and the V segment lost 4 bases, leaving 8 bases of the junction unmatched. CDR3 loop: CASSVPGQGGEKLFF. The CDR3 bases are TGCGCCAGCAGCGTTCCGGGACAGGGCGGTGAAAAACTGTTTTTT.

This sequence joins TRBV27 and TRBJ1-4; D ambiguous. Trimming took off 5 bases at V and 3 bases at J, with 13 bases between the two ends. The CDR3 length is 15 residues. Germline CDR1 reads MNHEY; CDR2 reads SMNVEV (reference sequence). CDR3 in amino acids: CASSVMLGANEKLFF. DNA for the CDR3: TGTGCCAGCAGTGTTATGTTGGGTGCTAATGAAAAACTGTTTTTT.

The rearrangement links TRBV9 to TRBJ1-4; TRBD1 matches 10 bases. This CDR3 spans 15 amino acids. CDR1 SGDLS and CDR2 YYNGEE come from the germline V gene. The V gene end was trimmed by 1 base and the J gene end by 7 bases; junction bases not matched to a gene: 4. DNA for the CDR3: TGTGCCAGCAGCGTAATGGGACAGGGGACTGAAAAACTGTTTTTT. Amino acid sequence: CASSVMGQGTEKLFF.